This T cell receptor beta chain was sequenced in a study of shared clonotypes between healthy human individuals. Trimming took off 4 bases at V and 7 bases at J, with 5 bases between the two ends. CDR1 and CDR2 from the germline V gene are MNHNS and SASEGT. This CDR3 contains 12 residues. Sequencing was performed with immunoSEQ multiplex PCR; in TCRdb, only in-frame clones are kept and a portion is missing. The data hold hundreds of thousands of clones, with roughly 97% observed a single time. This clonotype was obtained from a woman in her twenties or thirties in good health. The J gene is TRBJ1-6, the V gene TRBV6-1; no definite D call. The sample consisted of naive CD4+ T cells sorted from blood. Subset here: CD45RA+ positively selected. The CDR3 DNA sequence: TGTGCCAGCAGTGCTTCCAATTCACCCCTCCACTTT. It translates to CASSASNSPLHF.